The source of this T cell receptor (beta chain) is a study of spatial heterogeneity in lung cancer (dated by TCRdb to between 2018 and 2021). Broadly, across the study: More beta-chain than alpha-chain transcripts were consistently detected, likely reflecting higher beta-chain transcript abundance. At surgery, roughly 220 tumor regions, 61 to 65 matched nontumor lung samples and 56 PBMC samples were TCR-sequenced for both alpha and beta chains. Nonsynonymous mutation counts, determined by whole-exome sequencing of tumor tissue, were related to features of the TCR repertoire. TCR transcript counts in tumor regions correlated strongly with a T cell transcriptional module score from matched bulk RNA-seq. In the raw uncorrected reads, each unique combination of TCR and UMI appeared more than ten times on average. TCR alpha and beta repertoires were quantitatively compared across multiple tumor regions, matched nontumor lung and blood in non-small cell lung cancer.

Libraries were made using 5' RACE. The sequencing machine was a NextSeq 500. The TCR library protocol attached a unique molecular identifier to each TCR cDNA molecule to allow correction of PCR and sequencing errors. For the original study's pipeline: Decombinator tools were used for TCR identification, UMI-based error correction and CDR3 extraction. Expanded TCRs were defined as those above a frequency of 2 per 1,000, corresponding to the top 1% of the tumor frequency distribution. Expanded tumor TCRs statistically deemed absent (corrected P<0.05) from at least one tumor region were classed as regional, and all other expanded tumor TCRs were classed as ubiquitous. Each repertoire was subsampled 100 times to 5,000 TCRs, after which Renyi diversity was computed with the R vegan package. CDR3 similarity networks were built from amino acid triplet string-kernel similarity, connecting CDR3s with pairwise similarity above 0.82. TCRdb took the public reads, trimmed them with fastp at Q25, ran MiXCR for clone calling and kept in-frame beta chains. CDR3 protein duplicates are merged, each entry listing the most common genes and DNA. The V and J calls reflect TCRdb's pipeline rather than the authors' work. The sample table holds under 5,000 distinct CDR3 sequences, of which roughly 9% were seen once. Of the sample, approximately 33% falls within the top ten clones.

Taking its sample share into account, this clonotype is medium-sized (0.01 to 0.1%). It has no known antigen specificity. No base qualities exist here, and no much larger clone lies one base off it. From cysteine to phenylalanine, the CDR3 is 14 amino acids long. Just the 42-base CDR3 DNA is kept, in frame starting at base 1. At the junction V is shortened by 4 bases and J by 0 bases, with 8 bases in between. Per the germline V gene (reference sequence), SGHAT is the CDR1 and FQDESV is the CDR2. Paper-wide results and their limitations: Additional single-cell paired TCR alpha and beta sequencing was considered necessary to confirm, at a functional level, the hypothesis that regional TCRs recognize regional mutations. A correlation was observed between the number of expanded intratumoral alpha and beta TCRs and the tumor nonsynonymous mutation count. TCR-seq coverage of tumor T cells was estimated to be only about 7% for alpha chains and more than 11% for beta chains. Counts of ubiquitous and regional expanded TCRs were found to correlate with counts of ubiquitous and regional nonsynonymous mutations, respectively.

Reading the label with the study, this specimen's time point is: sample taken at primary tumor resection. Samples were obtained from fewer than 80 patients with early-stage, untreated non-small cell lung cancer from the lung TRACERx cohort. TCR sequencing used whole RNA extracted from tumor and nontumor lung tissue, or from cryopreserved PBMC samples, without cell sorting. Patients were selected for TCR sequencing only if sufficient RNA was available from at least two tumor regions. Tumor and adjacent nontumor lung specimens were reviewed by a lung pathologist before selection. Material: lung tumor tissue, obtained at surgery. This receptor was obtained from a male donor with early-stage non-small cell lung cancer. The rearranged chain carries TRBV11-1 and TRBJ2-3; the best D guess is TRBD1, with 6 bases matching. For the CDR3, the sequence is CASSYRVSTDTQYF. Here is the DNA: TGTGCCAGCAGCTACAGGGTTAGCACAGATACGCAGTATTTT. The CDR3, completed at both ends by the reference TRBV11-1 and TRBJ2-3 genes, gives the full variable domain EAEVAQSPRYKITEKSQAVAFWCDPISGHATLYWYRQILGQGPELLVQFQDESVVDDSQLPKDRFSAERLKGVDSTLKIQPAELGDSAMYLCASSYRVSTDTQYFGPGTRLTVL.